What follows are 16 T cell receptor beta chains derived from one specimen sequenced in a study of blood T cell repertoires in COVID-19. The method was immunoSEQ multiplex PCR; TCRdb's version includes in-frame clones alone and lacks a portion of them. The data hold approximately 250,000 clones, with approximately 86% observed a single time. The sample taken for sequencing was peripheral blood. The source of these receptors is a man in his forties with active or convalescent COVID-19.

The rearrangement links TRBV12-2 to TRBJ1-2; the table's TRBD1 call for D was not verified on the DNA. TRBV12-2 is termed a pseudogene. CDR3 length: 19 residues. For the CDR3, the DNA is TGTGCAAGTCGCCCCAAATTCACACAGGGGGCGAGCCCTAACTATGGCTACACCTTC. It is translated as CASRPKFTQGASPNYGYTF.

The chain couples TRBV5-1 to TRBJ1-1; D is ambiguous. The CDR3 consists of 12 residues. Trimming took 1 base from V and 3 from J, leaving 4 bases between them. Germline CDR1 and CDR2: SGHRS and YFSETQ. This chain's CDR3 is CASSLTDTEAFF. Written as DNA, the CDR3 is TGCGCCAGCAGCTTGACAGACACTGAAGCTTTCTTT. The full variable domain, completed using reference TRBV5-1 and TRBJ1-1, is KAGVTQTPRYLIKTRGQQVTLSCSPISGHRSVSWYQQTPGQGLQFLFEYFSETQRNKGNFPGRFSGRQFSNSRSEMNVSTLELGDSALYLCASSLTDTEAFFGQGTRLTVV.

The table lists this clone with a count of one. The CDR3 bases are TGTGCCAGCAGTCCTTTCTTGGACAGGGCAATGGGTGACACCATATATTTT. This sequence encodes CASSPFLDRAMGDTIYF. The chain combines TRBV27 with TRBJ1-3, with TRBD1 matching 8 bases. The CDR3 sequence is 17 residues long. The germline V gene encodes CDR1 MNHEY and CDR2 SMNVEV (reference sequence). The J segment lost 8 bases and the V segment lost 5 bases, leaving 17 bases of the junction unmatched.

The V call is TRBV5-1, the J call TRBJ2-1; D is possibly TRBD1 (6 bases). Trimming shortened V by 3 bases and J by 1 base, and 8 bases separated the two germline ends. Germline values: CDR1 SGHRS, CDR2 YFSETQ. This CDR3 is built from 14 residues. CDR3 loop: CASSWTDSYNEQFF. The DNA for the CDR3 is TGCGCCAGCAGCTGGACAGATTCCTACAATGAGCAGTTCTTC.

The V and J genes are TRBV28 and TRBJ1-4, with unresolved D. CDR1 is MDHEN, CDR2 SYDVKM, per germline. This CDR3 has 15 residues. Between the trimmed V and J ends, which lost 3 bases and 5 bases, there was a span of 13 bases. The CDR3 nucleotides are TGTGCCAGCAGTTTGTTGGCGGCAGAAAATGAAAAACTGTTTTTT. This sequence encodes CASSLLAAENEKLFF.

The chain combines TRBV13 with TRBJ2-3; perhaps TRBD1 as D (5 bases). CDR3 length equals 14 residues. Germline loops: CDR1 PRHDT, CDR2 FYEKMQ (reference sequence). Trimming removed 5 bases at V and 5 bases at J, with 14 bases between. CDR3 region: CASSPGRAGDTQYF. The CDR3 region has the DNA TGTGCCAGCAGCCCCGGCAGGGCCGGAGATACGCAGTATTTT.

This clone was seen a few times. V usage is TRBV9 and J usage is TRBJ1-2; D may be TRBD1 (6 bases). V lost 2 bases to trimming and J lost 7 bases, with 18 bases between them. This CDR3 region has 15 residues. Looked up from germline, CDR1 is SGDLS and CDR2 is YYNGEE. CDR3 protein: CASSVRGTGLGGYTF. CDR3 nucleotides: TGTGCCAGCAGCGTGAGGGGCACAGGGCTTGGTGGCTACACCTTC.

The chain has TRBV11-2 and TRBJ1-3, with D possibly matching TRBD1 (5 bases). V lost 5 bases and J lost 4, with 21 bases in between. The CDR3 is 17 residues long. Germline V CDR1 and CDR2: SGHAT, FQNNGV. The CDR3: CASSQLGGAASGNTIYF. In DNA, the CDR3 is TGTGCCAGCAGCCAGCTCGGTGGGGCAGCATCAGGAAACACCATATATTTT.

The chain employs TRBV7-9 and TRBJ1-1; D remains unclear. The CDR3 is 14 amino acids. The germline V gene encodes CDR1 SEHNR and CDR2 FQNEAQ (reference sequence). V dropped 2 bases and J dropped 0 bases, with 7 bases sitting between them. Here the CDR3 reads CASSLQVMNTEAFF. The CDR3, as DNA: TGTGCCAGCAGCTTACAGGTTATGAACACTGAAGCTTTCTTT.

The chain links TRBV2 to TRBJ1-6; tentatively, D is TRBD1 (6 bases). In germline, CDR1 is SNHLY, CDR2 FYNNEI. This CDR3 region has 15 residues. The V gene lost 2 bases and the J gene lost 5 bases, with 10 bases spanning the gap. The DNA for the CDR3 is TGTGCCAGCAGTGAACAGGGGTTTCATAATTCACCCCTCCACTTT. It translates to CASSEQGFHNSPLHF.

The J gene is TRBJ1-2, the V gene TRBV6-5; possible D gene TRBD1, 6 bases. Trimming removed 10 bases at V and 2 bases at J, with 14 bases between. CDR3 length equals 13 residues. CDR1 and CDR2 (germline): MNHEY, SVGAGI. The CDR3, as DNA: TGTGCCACACAACCGGGACACAACTATGGCTACACCTTC. Translated, it gives CATQPGHNYGYTF.

This rearrangement joins TRBV5-6 to TRBJ2-3; possible D gene TRBD2, 5 bases. Trimming left V 2 bases short and J 6 bases short, with 10 bases between. This CDR3 is built from 13 residues. Germline CDR1 and CDR2: SGHDT and YYEEEE. The CDR3 loop is CASSFIQRDTQYF. The CDR3 nucleotides are TGTGCCAGCAGCTTTATTCAGCGGGATACGCAGTATTTT.

The chain uses TRBV29-1 and TRBJ2-1, with D perhaps TRBD2 (6 bases). Trimming pared 8 bases from V and 7 bases from J, leaving 12 bases between. This CDR3 is 11 amino acids long. Germline-derived CDR1 and CDR2 are SQVTM and ANQGSEA. The CDR3 DNA is TGCAGCAACCGGGAGAGAAATGAGCAGTTCTTC. Amino acids: CSNRERNEQFF.

The chain employs TRBV6-5 and TRBJ1-1; D not certain. Deletions cut 9 bases from V and 0 bases from J, with 11 bases between. This CDR3 is built from 13 residues. The germline V gene encodes CDR1 MNHEY and CDR2 SVGAGI. In nucleotides, the CDR3 is TGTGCCAGTCTGACAATCATGAACACTGAAGCTTTCTTT. Translated: CASLTIMNTEAFF.

The CDR3 reads CASSFGDLRGSPLHF. In nucleotides, the CDR3 is TGTGCCAGCAGCTTTGGGGACCTAAGGGGGTCACCCCTCCACTTT. This chain links TRBV5-5 with TRBJ1-6; possibly TRBD1 for D (6 bases). The CDR3 totals 15 residues. Trimming took off 2 bases at V and 10 bases at J, with 16 bases between the two ends. Germline V gene data show CDR1 as SGHKS and CDR2 as YYEKEE (reference sequence).

This clone was found once. V gene TRBV29-1 combines with J gene TRBJ1-2; D is perhaps TRBD1 (6 bases). There are 13 residues in the CDR3. Germline V lookup: CDR1 SQVTM, CDR2 ANQGSEA. Trimming removed 2 bases at V and 4 bases at J, with 11 bases between. The CDR3 here is CSVELGTSYGYTF. The CDR3 bases are TGCAGCGTTGAATTAGGGACAAGCTATGGCTACACCTTC.